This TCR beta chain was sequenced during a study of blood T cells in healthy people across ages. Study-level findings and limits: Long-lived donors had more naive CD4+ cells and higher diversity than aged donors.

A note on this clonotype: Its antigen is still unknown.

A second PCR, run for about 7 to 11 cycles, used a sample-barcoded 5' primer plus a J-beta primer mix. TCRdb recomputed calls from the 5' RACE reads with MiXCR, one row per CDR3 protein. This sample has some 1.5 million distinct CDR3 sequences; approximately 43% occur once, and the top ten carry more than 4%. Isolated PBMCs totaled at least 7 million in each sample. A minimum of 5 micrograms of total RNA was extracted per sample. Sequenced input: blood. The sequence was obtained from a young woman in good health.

Here the CDR3 reads CASSDWPSYGYTF. CDR3 bases: TGTGCCAGCAGTGACTGGCCAAGCTATGGCTACACCTTC. The chain carries TRBV6-2 or TRBV6-3 and TRBJ1-2; D is unclear. The V end was cut by 5 bases, the J end by 4 bases, with 11 bases between. The CDR3 sequence is 13 residues long. Germline V gene data show CDR1 as MNHEY and CDR2 as SVGEGT.